Given below is one T cell receptor (beta chain) in context. The data derive from a study of blood T cell repertoires in COVID-19. For the study at large: Acute and convalescent COVID-19 samples came from the United States, Italy and Spain. Nucleic acid was either cDNA or gDNA, and it came from T cells, B-cell-depleted T cells, or PBMCs.

Profiled with immunoSEQ multiplex PCR; TCRdb holds only in-frame clones, not every one. The sample gives about 45,000 clones, about 86% of which show up once; around 10% is in the top ten. Sample: peripheral blood. The clonotype was recovered from a human donor in a cohort sampled during active COVID-19.

In nucleotides, the CDR3 is TGTGCCAGCAGCGGAAGACAGAGGTTTGGTGAGACCCAGTACTTC. Translated: CASSGRQRFGETQYF. This sequence joins TRBV7-2 and TRBJ2-5; tentative D call: TRBD1 (5 bases). The V end lost 5 bases, the J end lost 5 bases, and 18 bases lay between the germline ends. This CDR3 spans 15 amino acids. Germline V gene lookup returns CDR1 SGHTA and CDR2 FQGNSA.